This TCR beta chain stems from a study of blood T cell repertoires in COVID-19. Per the original methods: Quantification of nucleated cells was approximated via reference gene primer amplification. Some clones are missing from TCRdb's copy, which holds only in-frame ones; the method was immunoSEQ multiplex PCR. The V and J calls and clone size were taken over from that table, and D and trimming were inferred from the DNA. The repertoire has more than 95,000 clones, nearly 90% of them found once; the top ten carry around 3.1%. V lost 5 bases and J 4 bases, leaving 9 bases between the germline ends. Germline loops: CDR1 LNHDA, CDR2 SQIVND (reference sequence). This CDR3 contains 13 residues.

The clonotype was recovered from a man in his fifties in a cohort sampled during active COVID-19. The rearrangement links TRBV19 to TRBJ2-1; D may be TRBD2 (5 bases). The sample comprised peripheral blood. The CDR3 DNA follows: TGTGCCAGTAGTTTTCCGGGATACAATGAGCAGTTCTTC. Its protein is CASSFPGYNEQFF.